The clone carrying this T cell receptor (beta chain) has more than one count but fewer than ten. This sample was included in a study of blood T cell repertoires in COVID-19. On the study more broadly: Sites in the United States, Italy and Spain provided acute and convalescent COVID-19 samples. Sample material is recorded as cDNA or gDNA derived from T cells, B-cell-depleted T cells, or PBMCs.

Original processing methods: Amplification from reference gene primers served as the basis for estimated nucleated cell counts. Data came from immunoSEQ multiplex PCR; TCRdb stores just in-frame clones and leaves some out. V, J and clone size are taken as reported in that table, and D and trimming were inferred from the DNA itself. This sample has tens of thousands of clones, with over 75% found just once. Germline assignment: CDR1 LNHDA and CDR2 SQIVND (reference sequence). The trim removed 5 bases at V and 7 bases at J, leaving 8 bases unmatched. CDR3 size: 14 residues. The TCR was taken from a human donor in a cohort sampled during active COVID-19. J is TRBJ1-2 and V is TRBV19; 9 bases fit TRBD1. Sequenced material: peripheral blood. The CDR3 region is CASSRRDRASGYTF. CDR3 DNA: TGTGCCAGTAGTCGTCGGGACAGGGCCTCTGGCTACACCTTC.